This is a list of T cell receptor beta chains from one sample in a study of neurological immune-mediated disorders. TCRdb passed the 5' RACE reads through MiXCR, listing each CDR3 protein once. The sample consists of 55,000 or so distinct CDR3 sequences, approximately 4% of them appearing once. Sequences were obtained from PBMCs. The receptor source for this set is a man aged 45-65 years with multiple sclerosis. CDR3s include the opening cysteine and the closing phenylalanine or tryptophan. The D gene is left open where the match is weak. Clone size is not always given. Where it is, it says once, few, many or a class for expanded clones.

18	many	TRBJ1-2	TRBD1	TRBV27	TGTGCCAGCTCCCAGGTGTCCCTAGGACAGGGACGTAACTATGGCTACACCTTC	CASSQVSLGQGRNYGYTF
16	many	TRBJ1-1	NA	TRBV5-1	TGCGCCAGCAGTGGTGATCCGGGAGGGGTGGACACTGAAGCTTTCTTT	CASSGDPGGVDTEAFF
17	many	TRBJ2-1	TRBD2	TRBV7-9	TGTGCCAGCACCCAACCCCCAGCGGGGGCTCCCTACAATGAGCAGTTCTTC	CASTQPPAGAPYNEQFF
14	many	TRBJ1-5	NA	TRBV10-3	TGTGCCATCAGTGACGGACAGACAAATCAGCCCCAGCATTTT	CAISDGQTNQPQHF
15	many	TRBJ1-2	NA	TRBV2	TGTGCCAGCAGTGGGAGGGAGGAGGTGGTCTATGGCTACACCTTC	CASSGREEVVYGYTF
13	many	TRBJ1-2	NA	TRBV2	TGTGCCAGCAGTCGTGGAGCGTCCTATGGCTACACCTTC	CASSRGASYGYTF
14	many	TRBJ2-2	NA	TRBV30	TGTGCCTGGAGTGCGGGCGGGAACACCGGGGAGCTGTTTTTT	CAWSAGGNTGELFF
14	many	TRBJ2-2	NA	TRBV5-1	TGCGCCAGCAGCTGGGGGACCTCGAGCGGGGAGCTGTTTTTT	CASSWGTSSGELFF
14	many	TRBJ2-1	NA	TRBV28	TGTGCCAGCAGCAAACGGGGATCCTACAATGAGCAGTTCTTC	CASSKRGSYNEQFF
16	NA	TRBJ2-1	NA	TRBV5-1	TGCGCCAGCAGCTTGGCTCTTTTGGGGATCCGGGAAGAGCAGTTCTTC	CASSLALLGIREEQFF
14	many	TRBJ2-1	NA	TRBV20-1	TGCAGTGCTGCCCTCCCCAATGGGTACCAAGAGCAGTTCTTC	CSAALPNGYQEQFF
16	many	TRBJ2-3	NA	TRBV5-1	TGCGCCAGCAGCCCACGACAGGCCGGAGGGATTCATACGCAGTATTTT	CASSPRQAGGIHTQYF
14	many	TRBJ2-3	TRBD1	TRBV20-1	TGCAGTGCTCCGGACAGGGGGCCCACAGATACGCAGTATTTT	CSAPDRGPTDTQYF
11	many	TRBJ1-1	NA	TRBV29-1	TGCAGCGTTGGCAGTAACACTGAAGCTTTCTTT	CSVGSNTEAFF
18	NA	TRBJ2-6	NA	TRBV2	TGTGCCAGCAGTGATGATAGTGACCCTTTATCTGGGGCCAACGTCCTGACTTTC	CASSDDSDPLSGANVLTF
15	few	TRBJ2-7	TRBD1	TRBV28	TGTGCCAGCAGTTTTAGGCAGGGGGCGTCCTACGAGCAGTACTTC	CASSFRQGASYEQYF
12	many	TRBJ2-7	TRBD2	TRBV29-1	TGCAGCGTGCGGGAGGGGGTTGGGGAGCAGTACTTC	CSVREGVGEQYF
14	NA	TRBJ2-1	TRBD1	TRBV24-1	TGTGCCACCGTGACAGGGGACGCCCACAATGAGCAGTTCTTC	CATVTGDAHNEQFF
13	many	TRBJ1-2	NA	TRBV20-1	TGCAGTGCTAGAGGGGGGGCCTCCTATGGCTACACCTTC	CSARGGASYGYTF
14	many	TRBJ1-1	NA	TRBV3-1	TGTGCCAGCAGCCAAGAGGGGTACGGCACTGAAGCTTTCTTT	CASSQEGYGTEAFF
11	many	TRBJ1-1	NA	TRBV12-3/TRBV12-4	TGTGCCAGCAGTTTAAACGTTGAAGCTTTCTTT	CASSLNVEAFF
13	many	TRBJ2-5	NA	TRBV20-1	TGCAGTGCTAGAGGGGAACAGCAAGAGACCCAGTACTTC	CSARGEQQETQYF
15	NA	TRBJ1-2	TRBD1	TRBV10-1	TGCGCCAGAACACCAGGGGGTTTGCTCATGTGTGGCTACACCTTC	CARTPGGLLMCGYTF
13	many	TRBJ2-1	NA	TRBV15	TGTGCCACCAGCAGGGGACCGTACAATGAGCAGTTCTTC	CATSRGPYNEQFF
14	many	TRBJ1-6	TRBD1	TRBV6-5	TGTGCCAGCAGAAGGGGACAGTCAAATTCACCCCTCCACTTT	CASRRGQSNSPLHF
14	many	TRBJ1-6	NA	TRBV20-1	TGCAGTGCTAGAGAATCAGGGGCTAATTCACCCCTCCACTTT	CSARESGANSPLHF
12	NA	TRBJ2-3	NA	TRBV11-1	TGTGCCAGCAGCCCGGACCGATTTACGCAGTATTTT	CASSPDRFTQYF
15	many	TRBJ1-5	NA	TRBV7-8	TGTGCCAGCAGCTTAGATCCGGGACAACTTCAGCCCCAGCATTTT	CASSLDPGQLQPQHF
19	many	TRBJ2-3	TRBD2	TRBV12-3/TRBV12-4	TGTGCCAGCAGTTCCCGGACTAGCGGGAGTTCCTTCCTCACAGATACGCAGTATTTT	CASSSRTSGSSFLTDTQYF
13	many	TRBJ1-1	NA	TRBV29-1	TGCAGCGTTCCGACAGAACAAACCACTGAAGCTTTCTTT	CSVPTEQTTEAFF
14	NA	TRBJ1-5	TRBD1	TRBV20-1	TGCAGTGCTCCCGGGACAGGGTCGGCTCAGCCCCAGAATTTT	CSAPGTGSAQPQNF
15	few	TRBJ1-5	TRBD1	TRBV5-1	TGCGCCAGCAGCCCCGGGGACAGGGAAGATCAGCCCCAGCATTTT	CASSPGDREDQPQHF
12	many	TRBJ2-5	NA	TRBV27	TGTGCCAGCAGTTTTGGGCAAGAGACCCAGTACTTC	CASSFGQETQYF
16	NA	TRBJ2-2	TRBD2	TRBV3-1	TGTGCCAGCAGCCTGGGACTAGCGGGCATCACCGGGGAGCTGTTTTTT	CASSLGLAGITGELFF
15	few	TRBJ2-5	TRBD2	TRBV2	TGTGCCAGCAGTGAGGGAGCGGGAGTAGGAGAGACCCAGTACTTC	CASSEGAGVGETQYF
12	many	TRBJ2-5	NA	TRBV20-1	TGCAGTGCCGAAGTTAGCGAAGGGACCCAGTACTTC	CSAEVSEGTQYF
17	many	TRBJ2-3	TRBD2	TRBV5-4	TGTGCCAGCAGCTTGGCCCTGGGCGGGGGGGCCGCAGATACGCAGTATTTT	CASSLALGGGAADTQYF
14	many	TRBJ2-1	NA	TRBV7-9	TGTGCCAGCAGCTTAGAAGAGGGCTACAATGAGCAGTTCTTC	CASSLEEGYNEQFF
15	many	TRBJ2-7	TRBD2	TRBV3-1	TGTGCCAGCAGCCAATTACCCGGGACTACAGGCGAGCAGTACTTC	CASSQLPGTTGEQYF
14	NA	TRBJ2-7	TRBD1	TRBV7-9	TGTGCCAGCAGCTTAGGGACAGGGCAGTACGAGCAGTACTTC	CASSLGTGQYEQYF
14	many	TRBJ2-3	NA	TRBV2	TGTGCCAGCGGGACCGGGACTAGCACAGATACGCAGTATTTT	CASGTGTSTDTQYF
14	many	TRBJ1-5	TRBD1	TRBV10-2	TGCGCCAGCAGTGGGACAGGTAGCAATCAGCCCCAGCATTTT	CASSGTGSNQPQHF
16	few	TRBJ2-5	TRBD2	TRBV11-3	TGTGCCGGCAGCCATGCCTCACTAGCGACCCAAGAGACCCAGTACTTC	CAGSHASLATQETQYF
15	many	TRBJ2-3	NA	TRBV20-1	TGCAGTGCTAGAGTGGGCGGTTCCTTCACAGATACGCAGTATTTT	CSARVGGSFTDTQYF
14	many	TRBJ2-3	TRBD1	TRBV29-1	TGCAGCGTCTTCCGGGACAGAAGCACAGATACGCAGTATTTT	CSVFRDRSTDTQYF
14	few	TRBJ1-6	TRBD1	TRBV10-3	TGTGCCATCAGGGACAGGGGCGAGGTCTCACCCCTCCACTTT	CAIRDRGEVSPLHF
16	medium-sized	TRBJ2-1	NA	TRBV9	TGTGCCAGCAGCAACGGGGTGGGGACTGCGGGTAATGAGCAGTTCTTC	CASSNGVGTAGNEQFF
15	few	TRBJ2-1	NA	TRBV28	TGTGCCAGCAACCGGTTCAGTGCCACACACAATGAGCAGTTCTTC	CASNRFSATHNEQFF